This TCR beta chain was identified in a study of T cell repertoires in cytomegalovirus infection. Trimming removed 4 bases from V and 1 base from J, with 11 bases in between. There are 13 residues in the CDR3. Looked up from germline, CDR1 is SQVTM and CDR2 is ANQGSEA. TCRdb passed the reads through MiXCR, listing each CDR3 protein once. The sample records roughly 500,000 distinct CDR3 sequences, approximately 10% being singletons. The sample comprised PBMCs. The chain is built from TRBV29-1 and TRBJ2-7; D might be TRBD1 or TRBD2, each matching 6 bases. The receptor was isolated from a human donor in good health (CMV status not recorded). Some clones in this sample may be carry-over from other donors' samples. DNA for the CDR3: TGCAGCGTTGTTGAGGGGGGATCCTACGAGCAGTACTTC. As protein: CSVVEGGSYEQYF.